A few counts support the clone carrying this T cell receptor beta chain. TCRB transcripts that were expressed got sequenced, as all of the isolated RNA had been reverse transcribed. Sequencing was performed with immunoSEQ multiplex PCR; in TCRdb, only in-frame clones are kept and a portion is missing. The table lists about 15,000 clones, around two fifths of them singletons, with around 0.53% in the top ten. This specimen belongs to a study of beta chain features in type 1 diabetes. Germline values: CDR1 WSHSY, CDR2 SAAADI. V shed 6 bases, J shed 5 bases, and the junction held 0 bases outside the gene matches. The CDR3 totals 13 residues.

This TCR derives from a woman aged 40 to 55 in good health. Sequences were obtained from stem cell memory CD4+ T cells from blood. This chain connects TRBV10-2 to TRBJ2-3; 12 bases match TRBD2. This chain's CDR3 is CASRLAGGDTQYF. CDR3 DNA sequence: TGCGCCAGCAGACTAGCGGGGGGAGATACGCAGTATTTT.